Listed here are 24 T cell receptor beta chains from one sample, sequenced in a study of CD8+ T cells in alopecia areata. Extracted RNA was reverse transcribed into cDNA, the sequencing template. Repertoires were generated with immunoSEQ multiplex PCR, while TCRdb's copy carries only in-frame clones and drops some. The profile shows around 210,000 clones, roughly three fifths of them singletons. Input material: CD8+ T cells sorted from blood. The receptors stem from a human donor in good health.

The CDR3 nucleotides are TGCGCCAGCAGCCATAGGGACAGGGGAGGCAATCAGCCCCAGCATTTT. Its translation: CASSHRDRGGNQPQHF. The chain carries TRBV4-1 and TRBJ1-5; 10 bases line up with TRBD1. The length of the CDR3 is 16 residues. Germline assignment: CDR1 MGHRA and CDR2 YSYEKL. The trim removed 3 bases at V and 2 bases at J, leaving 4 bases unmatched.

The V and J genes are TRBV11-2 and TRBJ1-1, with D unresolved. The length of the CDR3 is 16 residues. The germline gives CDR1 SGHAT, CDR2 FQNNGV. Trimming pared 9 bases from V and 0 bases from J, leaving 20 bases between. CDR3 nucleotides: TGTGCCAGTCGACCGCCCCTCGTGGGTATGAACACTGAAGCTTTCTTT. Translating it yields CASRPPLVGMNTEAFF. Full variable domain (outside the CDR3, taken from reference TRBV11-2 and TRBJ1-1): EAGVAQSPRYKIIEKRQSVAFWCNPISGHATLYWYQQILGQGPKLLIQFQNNGVVDDSQLPKDRFSAERLKGVDSTLKIQPAKLEDSAVYLCASRPPLVGMNTEAFFGQGTRLTVV.

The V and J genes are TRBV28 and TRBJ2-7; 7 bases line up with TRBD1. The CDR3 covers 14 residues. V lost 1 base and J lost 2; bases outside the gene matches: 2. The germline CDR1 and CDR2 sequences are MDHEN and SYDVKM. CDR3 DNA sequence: TGTGCCAGCAGTTTATACGACAGGGCCTACGAGCAGTACTTC. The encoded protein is CASSLYDRAYEQYF.

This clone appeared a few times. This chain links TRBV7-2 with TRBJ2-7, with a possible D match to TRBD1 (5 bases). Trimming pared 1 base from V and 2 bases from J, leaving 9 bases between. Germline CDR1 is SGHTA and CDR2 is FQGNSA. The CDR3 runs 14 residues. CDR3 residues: CASSLVLRAYEQYF. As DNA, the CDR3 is TGTGCCAGCAGCTTAGTTCTCAGGGCCTACGAGCAGTACTTC.

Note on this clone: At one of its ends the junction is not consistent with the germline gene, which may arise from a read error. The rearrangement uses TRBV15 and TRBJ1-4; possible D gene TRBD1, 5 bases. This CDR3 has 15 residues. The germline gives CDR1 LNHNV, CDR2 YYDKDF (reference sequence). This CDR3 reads CATSRDGGFNEKLFF. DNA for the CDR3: TGTGCCACCAGCCGAGATGGGGGGTTTAATGAAAAACTGTTTTTT.

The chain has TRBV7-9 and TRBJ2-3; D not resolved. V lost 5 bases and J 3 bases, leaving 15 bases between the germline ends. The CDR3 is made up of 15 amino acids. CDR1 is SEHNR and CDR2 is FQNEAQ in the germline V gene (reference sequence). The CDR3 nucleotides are TGTGCCAGCAGCCCCCTTTTGCTAGGGACAGATACGCAGTATTTT. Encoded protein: CASSPLLLGTDTQYF.

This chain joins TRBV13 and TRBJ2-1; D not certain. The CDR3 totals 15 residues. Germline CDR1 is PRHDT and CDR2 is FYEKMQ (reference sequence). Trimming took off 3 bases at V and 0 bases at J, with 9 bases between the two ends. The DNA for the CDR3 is TGTGCCAGCAGCTTGATTAAAAGCTCCTACAATGAGCAGTTCTTC. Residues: CASSLIKSSYNEQFF.

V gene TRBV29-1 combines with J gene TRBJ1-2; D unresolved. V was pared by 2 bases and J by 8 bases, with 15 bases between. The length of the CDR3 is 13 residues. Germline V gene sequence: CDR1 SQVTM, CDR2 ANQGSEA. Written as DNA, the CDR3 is TGCAGCGTTGAACGCCCCCCCCCGGGGGGCTACACCTTC. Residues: CSVERPPPGGYTF.

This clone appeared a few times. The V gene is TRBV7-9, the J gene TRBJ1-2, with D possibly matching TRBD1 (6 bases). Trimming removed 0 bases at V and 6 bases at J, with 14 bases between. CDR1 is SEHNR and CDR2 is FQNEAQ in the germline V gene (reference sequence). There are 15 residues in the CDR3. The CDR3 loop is CASSLAGQPWDGYTF. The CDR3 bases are TGTGCCAGCAGCTTAGCCGGACAGCCTTGGGATGGCTACACCTTC. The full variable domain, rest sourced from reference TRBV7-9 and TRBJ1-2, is DTGVSQNPRHKITKRGQNVTFRCDPISEHNRLYWYRQTLGQGPEFLTYFQNEAQLEKSRLLSDRFSAERPKGSFSTLEIQRTEQGDSAMYLCASSLAGQPWDGYTFGSGTRLTVV.

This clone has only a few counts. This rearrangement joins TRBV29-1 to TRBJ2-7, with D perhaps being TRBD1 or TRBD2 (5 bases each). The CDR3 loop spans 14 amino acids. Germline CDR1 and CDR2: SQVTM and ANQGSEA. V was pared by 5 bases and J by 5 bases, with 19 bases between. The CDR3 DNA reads TGCAGCGTTTCCACCGGGGCAGGGAGCCACGAGCAGTACTTC. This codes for CSVSTGAGSHEQYF.

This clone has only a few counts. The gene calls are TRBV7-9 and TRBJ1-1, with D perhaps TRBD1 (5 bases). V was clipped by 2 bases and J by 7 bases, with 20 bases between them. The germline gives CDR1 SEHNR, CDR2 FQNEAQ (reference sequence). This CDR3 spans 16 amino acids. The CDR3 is CASSLSLTGGVGEAFF. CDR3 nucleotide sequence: TGTGCCAGCAGCTTAAGTCTCACAGGTGGGGTGGGTGAAGCTTTCTTT. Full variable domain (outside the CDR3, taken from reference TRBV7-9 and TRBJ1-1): DTGVSQNPRHKITKRGQNVTFRCDPISEHNRLYWYRQTLGQGPEFLTYFQNEAQLEKSRLLSDRFSAERPKGSFSTLEIQRTEQGDSAMYLCASSLSLTGGVGEAFFGQGTRLTVV.

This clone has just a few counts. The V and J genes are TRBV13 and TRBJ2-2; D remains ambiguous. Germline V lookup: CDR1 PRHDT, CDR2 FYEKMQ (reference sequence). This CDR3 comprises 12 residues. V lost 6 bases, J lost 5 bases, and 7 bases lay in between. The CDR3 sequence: CASSFRTGELFF. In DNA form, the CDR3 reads TGTGCCAGCAGTTTCCGTACCGGGGAGCTGTTTTTT.

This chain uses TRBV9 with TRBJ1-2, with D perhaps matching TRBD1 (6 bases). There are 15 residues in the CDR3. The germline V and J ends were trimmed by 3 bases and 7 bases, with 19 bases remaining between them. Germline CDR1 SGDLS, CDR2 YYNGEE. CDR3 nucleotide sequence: TGTGCCAGCAGCGCTGGACAGTTTCCCACGCGTGGCTACACCTTC. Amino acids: CASSAGQFPTRGYTF.

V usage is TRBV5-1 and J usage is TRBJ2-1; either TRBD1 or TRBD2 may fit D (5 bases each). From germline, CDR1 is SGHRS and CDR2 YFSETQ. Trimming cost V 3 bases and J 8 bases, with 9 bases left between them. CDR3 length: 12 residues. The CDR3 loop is CASSSGGDEQFF. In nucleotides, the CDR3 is TGCGCCAGCAGCTCTGGGGGAGATGAGCAGTTCTTC.

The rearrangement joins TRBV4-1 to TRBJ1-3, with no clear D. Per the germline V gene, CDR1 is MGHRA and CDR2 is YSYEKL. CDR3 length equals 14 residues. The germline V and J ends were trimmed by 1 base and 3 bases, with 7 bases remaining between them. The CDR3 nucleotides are TGCGCCAGCAGCCAAGGAGAATTTGGAAACACCATATATTTT. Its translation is CASSQGEFGNTIYF.

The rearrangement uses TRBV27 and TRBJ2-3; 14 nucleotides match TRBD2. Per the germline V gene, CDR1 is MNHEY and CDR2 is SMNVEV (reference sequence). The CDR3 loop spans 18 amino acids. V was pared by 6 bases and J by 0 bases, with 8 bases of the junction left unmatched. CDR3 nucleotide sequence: TGTGCCAGCAGACCCGGGACTAGCGGGGGCCTTAGCACAGATACGCAGTATTTT. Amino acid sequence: CASRPGTSGGLSTDTQYF.

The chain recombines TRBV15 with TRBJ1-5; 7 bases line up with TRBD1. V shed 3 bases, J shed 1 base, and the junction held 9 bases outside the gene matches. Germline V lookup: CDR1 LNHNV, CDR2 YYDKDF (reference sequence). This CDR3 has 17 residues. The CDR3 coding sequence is TGTGCCACCAGCAGCCTCACAGGGGAAGGAAGCAATCAGCCCCAGCATTTT. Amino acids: CATSSLTGEGSNQPQHF.

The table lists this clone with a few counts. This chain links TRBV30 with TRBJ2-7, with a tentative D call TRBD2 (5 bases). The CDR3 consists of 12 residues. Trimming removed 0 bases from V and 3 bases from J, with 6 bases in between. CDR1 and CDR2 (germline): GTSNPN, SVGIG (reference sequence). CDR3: CAWSVAGYEQYF. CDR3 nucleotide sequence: TGTGCCTGGAGTGTGGCGGGCTACGAGCAGTACTTC.

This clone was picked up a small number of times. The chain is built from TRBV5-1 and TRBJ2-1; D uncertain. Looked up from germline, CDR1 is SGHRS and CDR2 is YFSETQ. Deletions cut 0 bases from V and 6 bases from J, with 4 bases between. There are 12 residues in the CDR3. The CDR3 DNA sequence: TGCGCCAGCAGCTTGGCTACCAATGAGCAGTTCTTC. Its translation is CASSLATNEQFF. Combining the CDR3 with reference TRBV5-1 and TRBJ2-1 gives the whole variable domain KAGVTQTPRYLIKTRGQQVTLSCSPISGHRSVSWYQQTPGQGLQFLFEYFSETQRNKGNFPGRFSGRQFSNSRSEMNVSTLELGDSALYLCASSLATNEQFFGPGTRLTVL.

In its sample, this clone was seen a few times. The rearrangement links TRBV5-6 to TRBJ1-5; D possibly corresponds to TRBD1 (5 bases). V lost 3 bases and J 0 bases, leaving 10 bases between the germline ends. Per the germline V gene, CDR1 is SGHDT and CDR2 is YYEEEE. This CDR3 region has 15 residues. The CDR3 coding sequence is TGTGCCAGCAGCTCGGGACGCAGTAGCAATCAGCCCCAGCATTTT. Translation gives CASSSGRSSNQPQHF.

The CDR3 reads CASSTSGGANEQFF. CDR3 sequence (DNA): TGTGCCAGCAGTACTAGCGGGGGGGCCAATGAGCAGTTCTTC. The chain couples TRBV2 to TRBJ2-1, with 13 bases aligning to TRBD2. CDR1 SNHLY and CDR2 FYNNEI come from the germline V gene. The CDR3 is made up of 14 amino acids. Trimming cost V 5 bases and J 6 bases; bases outside gene matches: 1.

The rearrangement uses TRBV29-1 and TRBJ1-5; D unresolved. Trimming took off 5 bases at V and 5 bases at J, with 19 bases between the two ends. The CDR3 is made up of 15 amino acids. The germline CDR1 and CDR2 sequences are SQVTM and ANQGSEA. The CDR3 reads CSVSDEPVGDQPQHF. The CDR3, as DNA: TGCAGCGTTAGCGACGAGCCTGTTGGGGATCAGCCCCAGCATTTT.

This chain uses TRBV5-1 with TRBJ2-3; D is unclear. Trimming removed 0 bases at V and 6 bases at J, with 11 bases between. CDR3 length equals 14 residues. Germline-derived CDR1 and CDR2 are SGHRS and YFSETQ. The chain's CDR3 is CASSLEWSGDTQYF. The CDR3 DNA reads TGCGCCAGCAGCTTGGAGTGGTCCGGGGATACGCAGTATTTT.

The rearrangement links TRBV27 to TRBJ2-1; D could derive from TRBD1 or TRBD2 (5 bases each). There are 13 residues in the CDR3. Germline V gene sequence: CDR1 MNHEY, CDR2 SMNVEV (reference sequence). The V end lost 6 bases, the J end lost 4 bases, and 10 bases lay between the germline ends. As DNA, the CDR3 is TGTGCCAGCAGCTGGGACGGTTACAATGAGCAGTTCTTC. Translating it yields CASSWDGYNEQFF.